One and the same sample provided the 18 T cell receptor beta chains below, sequenced in a study of T cell repertoires in cytomegalovirus infection. TCRdb reanalysed the reads using MiXCR and keeps one entry per CDR3 protein. Among 150,000 to 200,000 distinct CDR3 sequences listed, roughly 30% were seen once. The specimen sequenced was PBMCs. These receptors were collected from a human donor in good health (CMV status not recorded). Some clones in this sample may be carry-over from other donors' samples.

With regard to this clonotype: A much larger clone lies one base from this, so it may be a read error. The chain uses TRBV20-1 and TRBJ2-1, with TRBD1 matching 10 bases. The CDR3 covers 15 residues. The germline CDR1 and CDR2 sequences are DFQATT and SNEGSKA (reference sequence). In nucleotides, the CDR3 is TGCAGTGCTTCGACCGGGACAGGGGTATACAATGAGCAGTCCTTC. Translated, it gives CSASTGTGVYNEQSF.

This clonotype has just a few counts. CDR3 protein: CASTPDSSGSPLHF. CDR3 nucleotides: TGTGCCAGTACCCCGGACAGTTCGGGGTCACCCCTCCACTTT. The rearrangement links TRBV19 to TRBJ1-6, with TRBD1 as a possible D gene (6 bases). Between the trimmed V and J ends, which lost 7 bases and 10 bases, there was a span of 17 bases. CDR3 length: 14 residues. Germline CDR1 reads LNHDA; CDR2 reads SQIVND (reference sequence). The full variable domain, in which reference TRBV19 and TRBJ1-6 provide the parts outside the CDR3, is DGGITQSPKYLFRKEGQNVTLSCEQNLNHDAMYWYRQDPGQGLRLIYYSQIVNDFQKGDIAEGYSVSREKKESFPLTVTSAQKNPTAFYLCASTPDSSGSPLHFGNGTRLTVT.

J is TRBJ2-3 and V is TRBV29-1, with D tentatively TRBD1 or TRBD2 (5 bases each). V was clipped by 6 bases and J by 2 bases, with 9 bases between them. The length of the CDR3 is 12 residues. Germline assignment: CDR1 SQVTM and CDR2 ANQGSEA. The DNA of the CDR3 is TGCAGCGTGGGGGACGCCACAGATACGCAGTATTTT. Translated: CSVGDATDTQYF.

This clonotype was found a few times. The V and J genes are TRBV11-1 and TRBJ2-5; D might be TRBD2 (7 bases). The CDR3 consists of 15 residues. From germline, CDR1 is SGHAT and CDR2 FQDESV (reference sequence). V dropped 5 bases and J dropped 4 bases, with 17 bases sitting between them. CDR3 in amino acids: CASSRGRGGGETQYF. The DNA for the CDR3 is TGTGCCAGCAGCCGGGGGCGAGGGGGGGGAGAGACCCAGTACTTC.

As to this clonotype: One end of the junction is discordant with germline, which a read error may explain. This sequence joins TRBV15 and TRBJ2-7; D is ambiguous. The CDR3 spans 13 residues. Germline CDR1 and CDR2: LNHNV and YYDKDF (reference sequence). CDR3 sequence reads: CATSRDRRRDSHF. The CDR3 DNA is TGTGCCACCAGCAGAGATCGTAGGCGCGACTCGCACTTC. Full variable domain (missing parts from reference TRBV15 and TRBJ2-7): DAMVIQNPRYQVTQFGKPVTLSCSQTLNHNVMYWYQQKSSQAPKLLFHYYDKDFNNEADTPDNFQSRRPNTSFCFLDIRSPGLGDTAMYLCATSRDRRRDSHFGPGTRLTVT.

DNA of the CDR3: TGTGCCACCAGTGATCCGTTGGCCGGGAATACGCAGTATTTT. Amino acid sequence: CATSDPLAGNTQYF. The chain uses TRBV24-1 and TRBJ2-3; tentative D call: TRBD2 (5 bases). Germline CDR1 and CDR2: KGHDR and SFDVKD. The CDR3 is 14 residues long. The germline V and J ends were trimmed by 3 bases and 7 bases, with 13 bases remaining between them.

This clonotype was seen a handful of times. Mismatch with germline at one junction end may stem from a read error. This chain connects TRBV5-3 to TRBJ1-2, with a possible D match to TRBD1 (5 bases). TRBV5-3 is sorted into the ORF group, with uncertain function. The length of the CDR3 is 12 residues. This CDR3 reads CASSLGQPGGTF. DNA of the CDR3: TGTGCCAGCAGCTTGGGGCAGCCCGGTGGCACCTTC.

This clonotype has only a few counts. This chain uses TRBV20-1 with TRBJ2-5, with D hard to call. V was clipped by 6 bases and J by 1 base, with 12 bases between them. Germline CDR1 is DFQATT and CDR2 is SNEGSKA (reference sequence). The CDR3 contains 13 residues. CDR3 nucleotides: TGCAGTGCCACCCAGCTATTCCAAGAGACCCAGTACTTC. Translation: CSATQLFQETQYF.

This clonotype was recorded only once. V usage is TRBV6-2 or TRBV6-3 and J usage is TRBJ2-5, with D hard to call. V lost 7 bases to trimming and J lost 7 bases, with 16 bases between them. Germline V gene lookup returns CDR1 MNHEY and CDR2 SVGEGT. This CDR3 region has 13 residues. CDR3 DNA: TGTGCCAGCACCTTACTGCCGATTTCGACCCAGTACTTC. Its protein product is CASTLLPISTQYF.

This clonotype was detected many times. The chain has TRBV7-2 and TRBJ2-3, with TRBD2 matching 13 bases. Trimming removed 4 bases from V and 7 bases from J; junction bases left unmatched: 5. Germline assignment: CDR1 SGHTA and CDR2 FQGNSA. The CDR3 length is 15 residues. The chain's CDR3 is CASSSGLAGVNTQYF. CDR3 nucleotides: TGTGCCAGCAGCTCAGGACTAGCGGGGGTGAATACGCAGTATTTT.

The rearrangement joins TRBV30 to TRBJ2-7; D not resolved. The CDR3 extends over 12 amino acids. V lost 0 bases and J 3 bases, leaving 6 bases between the germline ends. From germline, CDR1 is GTSNPN and CDR2 SVGIG (reference sequence). For the CDR3, the DNA is TGTGCCTGGAGTGTCTCGGACTACGAGCAGTACTTC. This translates into CAWSVSDYEQYF.

This clonotype showed up just a few times. The gene calls are TRBV6-4 and TRBJ1-2, with D maybe TRBD1 (5 bases). Germline values: CDR1 MRHNA, CDR2 SNTAGT. V was shortened by 2 bases and J by 3 bases, with 7 bases between the two germline ends. This CDR3 has 13 amino acids. The CDR3 spells CASSDKGYYGYTF. CDR3 nucleotides: TGTGCCAGCAGTGACAAGGGGTACTATGGCTACACCTTC.

The chain is built from TRBV24-1 and TRBJ2-1; D is unclear. The CDR3 is 14 amino acids. Germline V lookup: CDR1 KGHDR, CDR2 SFDVKD. Trimming stripped 5 bases from V and 0 bases from J, with 7 bases between. As DNA, the CDR3 is TGTGCCACCAGTGGACTGACCTCCTACAATGAGCAGTTCTTC. Encoded protein: CATSGLTSYNEQFF.

The chain uses TRBV20-1 and TRBJ2-7; unclear D gene. The germline V gene has CDR1 DFQATT and CDR2 SNEGSKA (reference sequence). Trimming cost V 7 bases and J 3 bases, with 19 bases left between them. The CDR3 extends over 14 amino acids. The CDR3 DNA sequence: TGCAGTGGCAGCCGGAGTGGGTCCATCTACGAGCAGTACTTC. Translating gives CSGSRSGSIYEQYF.

This clonotype turned up a few times. CDR3: CASSLGGLPYNEQFF. The CDR3 bases are TGTGCCAGCAGCTTAGGGGGATTACCCTACAATGAGCAGTTCTTC. V gene TRBV7-2 combines with J gene TRBJ2-1; no firm D call. The germline gives CDR1 SGHTA, CDR2 FQGNSA. Trimming removed 1 base from V and 2 bases from J, with 9 bases in between. CDR3 length: 15 amino acids. The full variable domain, rest sourced from reference TRBV7-2 and TRBJ2-1, is GAGVSQSPSNKVTEKGKDVELRCDPISGHTALYWYRQSLGQGLEFLIYFQGNSAPDKSGLPSDRFSAERTGGSVSTLTIQRTQQEDSAVYLCASSLGGLPYNEQFFGPGTRLTVL.

This clonotype was found a few times. V gene TRBV6-2 or TRBV6-3 combines with J gene TRBJ2-3, with D perhaps TRBD1 (6 bases). The V gene's germline CDR1 is MNHEY and CDR2 SVGEGT. V was shortened by 2 bases and J by 5 bases, with 17 bases between the two germline ends. The CDR3 runs 16 residues. The CDR3 sequence is CASSYPPGQVEDTQYF. The CDR3 DNA follows: TGTGCCAGCAGTTACCCCCCGGGACAAGTGGAAGATACGCAGTATTTT.

The rearrangement uses TRBV7-3 and TRBJ2-2; D could derive from TRBD1 or TRBD2 (5 bases each). Germline lookup yields CDR1 SGHTA and CDR2 FQGTGA. The germline V and J ends were trimmed by 2 bases and 6 bases, with 16 bases remaining between them. The length of the CDR3 is 16 residues. The CDR3 bases are TGTGCCAGCAGCTTAGACGCTGGGGGTCTCGCCGGGGAGCTGTTTTTT. Translated: CASSLDAGGLAGELFF.

This chain links TRBV20-1 with TRBJ2-3; D gene uncertain. The CDR3 has 13 amino acids. Germline V gene data show CDR1 as DFQATT and CDR2 as SNEGSKA (reference sequence). Trimming cost V 6 bases and J 2 bases, with 12 bases left between them. The CDR3: CSAPLSFTDTQYF. The DNA of the CDR3 is TGCAGTGCCCCGCTTAGCTTCACAGATACGCAGTATTTT.